Listed below are T cell receptor beta chains from one sample, sequenced in a study of blood T cell repertoires in COVID-19. Only in-frame clones appear in the TCRdb table, and some are missing; sequencing was by immunoSEQ multiplex PCR. This table has approximately 130,000 clones, 81% appearing once. The specimen was peripheral blood. These receptors originate from a woman aged 55-69 years with active or convalescent COVID-19. CDR3s include the opening cysteine and the closing phenylalanine or tryptophan. The D gene is left open where the match is weak. A row's size may be missing; if present it is once, few, many or a size class.

V,D,J,size,CDR3,DNA
TRBV29-1,.,TRBJ1-2,.,CSAPEEALGYGYTF,TGCAGCGCCCCTGAAGAGGCCTTGGGCTATGGCTACACCTTC
TRBV10-3,.,TRBJ1-2,.,CAIRAEGVLRYTF,TGTGCCATCAGGGCCGAAGGAGTTCTTCGCTACACCTTC
TRBV7-3,.,TRBJ2-1,many,CASSLDSQGREQFF,TGTGCCAGCAGCTTGGACTCGCAGGGGCGGGAGCAGTTCTTC
TRBV5-5,TRBD1,TRBJ1-5,.,CASSTDRGRRQPQHF,TGTGCCAGCAGCACGGACAGGGGGCGTCGGCAGCCCCAGCATTTT
TRBV28,.,TRBJ2-1,few,CASIPEGISYNEQFF,TGTGCCAGCATCCCCGAGGGAATCTCCTACAATGAGCAGTTCTTC
TRBV4-1,.,TRBJ1-4,.,CASSQGGREDEKLFF,TGCGCCAGCAGCCAAGGGGGCAGGGAGGATGAAAAACTGTTTTTT
TRBV27,TRBD2,TRBJ2-7,.,CASSRTSGARYEQYF,TGTGCCAGCAGCAGGACTAGCGGGGCCCGCTACGAGCAGTACTTC
TRBV7-8,TRBD1,TRBJ1-2,.,CASSPEPGQGARGYTF,TGTGCCAGCAGCCCGGAACCGGGACAGGGGGCGCGGGGCTACACCTTC
TRBV5-1,.,TRBJ2-2,.,CASSFGQGGELFF,TGCGCCAGCAGCTTCGGACAAGGCGGGGAGCTGTTTTTT
TRBV10-3,TRBD1,TRBJ1-1,.,CAISESGTDYTEAFF,TGTGCCATCAGTGAGTCGGGGACAGACTACACTGAAGCTTTCTTT
TRBV5-1,.,TRBJ2-2,.,CASSFVGGGTGGELFF,TGCGCCAGCAGCTTTGTTGGAGGGGGCACCGGCGGGGAGCTGTTTTTT
TRBV6-2/TRBV6-3,.,TRBJ2-5,.,CASSYSSRGETQYF,TGTGCCAGCAGTTACTCGAGTAGAGGGGAGACCCAGTACTTC
TRBV12-3/TRBV12-4,TRBD1,TRBJ1-2,.,CASSRAGGDGYTF,TGTGCCAGCAGTCGCGCAGGGGGCGATGGCTACACCTTC
TRBV5-6,.,TRBJ1-1,.,CASSFDSLPEAFF,TGTGCCAGCAGCTTTGACAGTCTCCCCGAAGCTTTCTTT
TRBV6-5,TRBD2,TRBJ2-2,.,CASSRLARGELFF,TGTGCCAGCAGTCGACTAGCTCGGGGGGAGCTGTTTTTT
TRBV27,TRBD2,TRBJ2-2,.,CASRGTSGNTGELFF,TGTGCCAGCAGGGGGACTAGCGGCAACACCGGGGAGCTGTTTTTT
TRBV5-4,TRBD2,TRBJ2-3,.,CAGSSGPNTDTQYF,TGTGCCGGGAGTAGCGGGCCGAACACAGATACGCAGTATTTT
TRBV5-1,.,TRBJ1-2,.,CASSWSTGAYGYTF,TGCGCCAGCAGCTGGTCGACAGGAGCGTATGGCTACACCTTC
TRBV11-2,TRBD1,TRBJ1-2,.,CASSRGTDYGYTF,TGTGCCAGCAGTAGGGGGACAGACTATGGCTACACCTTC
TRBV4-2,.,TRBJ2-1,.,CASSPDYGSYNEQFF,TGTGCCAGCAGCCCGGACTATGGATCCTACAATGAGCAGTTCTTC
TRBV6-6,.,TRBJ1-1,.,CASRGPLRTRNTEAFF,TGTGCCAGCAGGGGCCCTTTGAGGACAAGGAACACTGAAGCTTTCTTT
TRBV28,.,TRBJ1-1,once,CASSLPMLVAEAFF,TGTGCCAGCAGTCTCCCGATGTTAGTGGCTGAAGCTTTCTTT
TRBV19,.,TRBJ1-5,.,CASSILGVAQPQHF,TGTGCCAGTAGTATTTTAGGGGTCGCTCAGCCCCAGCATTTT
TRBV28,.,TRBJ2-2,.,CASSFAGNTGELFF,TGTGCCAGCAGTTTTGCGGGGAACACCGGGGAGCTGTTTTTT
TRBV30,.,TRBJ2-2,.,CAWGLNTGELFF,TGTGCCTGGGGATTAAACACCGGGGAGCTGTTTTTT
TRBV18,TRBD1,TRBJ2-7,.,CASSPSRTGASEQYF,TGTGCCAGCTCACCTTCAAGGACAGGGGCGTCCGAGCAGTACTTC
TRBV19,TRBD2,TRBJ2-7,.,CASSTTWGRGDYEQYF,TGTGCCAGTAGTACTACGTGGGGGAGGGGAGACTACGAGCAGTACTTC
TRBV2,.,TRBJ2-2,.,CASRGRVNTGELFF,TGTGCCAGCAGGGGCAGGGTAAACACCGGGGAGCTGTTTTTT
TRBV5-1,TRBD1,TRBJ2-2,.,CASSLSQGADTGELFF,TGCGCCAGCAGCTTGTCGCAGGGGGCGGACACCGGGGAGCTGTTTTTT
TRBV12-3/TRBV12-4,TRBD1,TRBJ1-2,.,CASSFDRVGGYTF,TGTGCCAGCAGTTTCGACAGGGTGGGTGGCTACACCTTC
TRBV7-2,.,TRBJ1-1,once,CASSSEQGNTEAFF,TGTGCCAGCAGCTCAGAACAGGGGAACACTGAAGCTTTCTTT
TRBV29-1,TRBD2,TRBJ2-1,.,CSVLAGGYNEQFF,TGCAGCGTTCTAGCGGGTGGCTACAATGAGCAGTTCTTC
TRBV19,.,TRBJ2-2,.,CASRDWTTGELFF,TGTGCCAGTCGGGACTGGACTACCGGGGAGCTGTTTTTT
TRBV24-1,.,TRBJ2-3,.,CATRGPRLSSDTQYF,TGTGCCACCAGGGGCCCCCGCCTCTCGTCAGATACGCAGTATTTT
TRBV6-2/TRBV6-3,.,TRBJ1-5,.,CASSYSTQSNQPQHF,TGTGCCAGCAGTTACTCGACACAGTCAAATCAGCCCCAGCATTTT
TRBV11-2,TRBD1,TRBJ1-2,.,CASSLDRDRAYGYTF,TGTGCCAGCAGCTTAGACCGAGACAGGGCCTATGGCTACACCTTC
TRBV27,.,TRBJ2-5,.,CASSLVWGEETQYF,TGTGCCAGCAGTTTGGTCTGGGGGGAAGAGACCCAGTACTTC
TRBV7-2,TRBD2,TRBJ2-2,.,CASSPGLAGVDLFF,TGTGCCAGCAGCCCCGGACTAGCGGGAGTGGATCTGTTTTTT
TRBV25-1,.,TRBJ2-5,.,CASSSIQNRVSGETQYF,TGTGCCAGCAGTTCTATTCAAAACAGGGTATCAGGAGAGACCCAGTACTTC
TRBV11-1,TRBD1,TRBJ2-7,.,CASSLDRSSYEQYF,TGTGCCAGCAGCTTGGACAGGAGCTCCTACGAGCAGTACTTC
TRBV4-1,TRBD2,TRBJ2-1,.,CASSQGLAGGLTYNEQFF,TGCGCCAGCAGCCAAGGGCTAGCGGGGGGACTGACCTACAATGAGCAGTTCTTC
TRBV5-4,TRBD2,TRBJ2-1,.,CALSLGALAGVVNEQFF,TGTGCTCTCAGCTTGGGAGCACTAGCGGGAGTTGTCAATGAGCAGTTCTTC
TRBV10-1,.,TRBJ2-2,few,CASSRDYTGELFF,TGCGCCAGCAGCCGGGATTACACCGGGGAGCTGTTTTTT
TRBV29-1,TRBD1,TRBJ1-2,.,CSVETGFNYGYTF,TGCAGCGTTGAGACAGGGTTCAACTATGGCTACACCTTC
TRBV19,TRBD1,TRBJ1-1,.,CASSPSTGAIEAFF,TGTGCCAGTAGTCCTTCGACAGGGGCGATTGAAGCTTTCTTT
TRBV28,.,TRBJ1-1,.,CASSQDSVWANTEAFF,TGTGCCAGCAGCCAAGATTCCGTTTGGGCGAACACTGAAGCTTTCTTT